This entry lists 13 T cell receptor beta chains sequenced from one sample in a study of identifying expanded T cells in peripheral blood. Clones were sequenced by immunoSEQ multiplex PCR, and TCRdb holds only the in-frame ones, with some missing. This repertoire shows approximately 80,000 clones, about 83% found once; its top ten account for approximately 18%. Material for sequencing was blood. Receptor source: a person aged 18 to 69 in good health.

This clone showed up just once. J is TRBJ1-2 and V is TRBV19; D gene uncertain. V was pared by 6 bases and J by 3 bases, with 26 bases between. CDR1 and CDR2 (germline): LNHDA, SQIVND (reference sequence). The CDR3 length is 18 residues. This CDR3 reads CASRAPAMGTVKDYGYTF. CDR3 DNA: TGTGCCAGTAGGGCCCCGGCCATGGGTACGGTTAAAGACTATGGCTACACCTTC. Full variable domain (outside the CDR3, taken from reference TRBV19 and TRBJ1-2): DGGITQSPKYLFRKEGQNVTLSCEQNLNHDAMYWYRQDPGQGLRLIYYSQIVNDFQKGDIAEGYSVSREKKESFPLTVTSAQKNPTAFYLCASRAPAMGTVKDYGYTFGSGTRLTVV.

The V and J genes are TRBV5-6 and TRBJ1-1; TRBD1 matches 8 bases. J gave up 1 base and V 4 bases, and 6 bases lay outside the gene matches. Germline V gene lookup returns CDR1 SGHDT and CDR2 YYEEEE. The length of the CDR3 is 15 residues. The CDR3 protein is CASSRPGTGNTEAFF. CDR3 in DNA: TGTGCCAGCAGCAGACCCGGGACAGGGAACACTGAAGCTTTCTTT.

The gene calls are TRBV6-6 and TRBJ1-5, with D maybe TRBD1 (5 bases). V was shortened by 5 bases and J by 2 bases, with 10 bases between the two germline ends. The CDR3 covers 14 residues. Germline V gene sequence: CDR1 MNHNY, CDR2 SVGAGI (reference sequence). CDR3 coding DNA: TGTGCCAGCAGTCTAGACAGTGGCAATCAGCCCCAGCATTTT. It encodes CASSLDSGNQPQHF.

The rearrangement links TRBV6-6 to TRBJ2-1, with D perhaps TRBD1 or TRBD2 (7 bases each). Looked up from germline, CDR1 is MNHNY and CDR2 is SVGAGI (reference sequence). This CDR3 is 14 amino acids long. V lost 2 bases and J 7 bases, leaving 12 bases between the germline ends. The CDR3 spells CASSYGQGGNEQFF. In DNA form, the CDR3 reads TGTGCCAGCAGTTACGGCCAGGGGGGGAATGAGCAGTTCTTC.

The CDR3 DNA reads as TGCGCCAGCAGCCCCCGCCGAGGACTAGCGGGAAACGAGCAGTACTTC. It yields the protein CASSPRRGLAGNEQYF. The chain recombines TRBV4-3 with TRBJ2-7, with TRBD2 matching over 12 bases. The germline CDR1 and CDR2 sequences are LGHNA and YSLEER. V dropped 4 bases and J dropped 5; count of bases not matched to a gene: 9. The CDR3 contains 16 residues.

The rearrangement links TRBV19 to TRBJ2-1; D is uncertain. The CDR3 has 12 residues. Trimming removed 1 base at V and 8 bases at J, with 6 bases between. Germline CDR1 reads LNHDA; CDR2 reads SQIVND (reference sequence). The CDR3 nucleotides are TGTGCCAGTAGTATAGCTGGGTATGAGCAGTTCTTC. Residues: CASSIAGYEQFF. The whole variable domain, remainder taken from reference TRBV19 and TRBJ2-1, is DGGITQSPKYLFRKEGQNVTLSCEQNLNHDAMYWYRQDPGQGLRLIYYSQIVNDFQKGDIAEGYSVSREKKESFPLTVTSAQKNPTAFYLCASSIAGYEQFFGPGTRLTVL.

The chain recombines TRBV27 with TRBJ2-7; 11 nucleotides align to TRBD2. The CDR3 is 15 residues long. With V trimmed by 7 bases and J by 4 bases, 9 bases remained unmatched. Germline V gives CDR1 MNHEY, CDR2 SMNVEV (reference sequence). The CDR3 nucleotides read TGTGCCAGCACCCTGTCCGGGACTAGCGGATACGAGCAGTACTTC. It codes for CASTLSGTSGYEQYF.

This rearrangement joins TRBV15 to TRBJ1-1; D is unresolved. Trimming cost V 9 bases and J 10 bases, with 21 bases left between them. Germline V gene data show CDR1 as LNHNV and CDR2 as YYDKDF (reference sequence). This CDR3 contains 13 residues. In DNA, the CDR3 is TGTGCCACTAACAGTGAGGGCTTTGTTCGAGCTTTCTTT. Encoded protein: CATNSEGFVRAFF.

The J gene is TRBJ2-7, the V gene TRBV28, with 7 bases matching TRBD1. The CDR3 totals 13 residues. Germline CDR1 is MDHEN and CDR2 is SYDVKM. J gave up 2 bases and V 5 bases, and 3 bases lay outside the gene matches. Here the CDR3 reads CASSEGQTYEQYF. The CDR3 region has the DNA TGTGCCAGCAGTGAGGGACAGACCTACGAGCAGTACTTC.

The V call is TRBV5-4, the J call TRBJ1-1, with TRBD1 matching over 8 bases. Germline V gives CDR1 SGHNT, CDR2 YYREEE (reference sequence). The CDR3 is made up of 18 amino acids. V was pared by 3 bases and J by 5 bases, with 18 bases of the junction left unmatched. CDR3 sequence (DNA): TGTGCCAGCAGCTCTCCCTGGACAGGGACAGATGGAAAGACTGAAGCTTTCTTT. This sequence encodes CASSSPWTGTDGKTEAFF.

CDR3: CASSTLAGGPGETQYF. As DNA, the CDR3 is TGTGCCAGTAGTACCCTAGCGGGAGGGCCGGGGGAGACCCAGTACTTC. The chain combines TRBV19 with TRBJ2-5; 12 bases agree with TRBD2. Per the germline V gene, CDR1 is LNHDA and CDR2 is SQIVND (reference sequence). V was clipped by 4 bases and J by 5 bases; unmatched bases: 8. The CDR3 is 16 amino acids.

V is TRBV5-1 and J is TRBJ2-7; 8 bases are a match to TRBD2. Germline CDR1 SGHRS, CDR2 YFSETQ. The CDR3 sequence is 15 residues long. V was pared by 4 bases and J by 2 bases, with 8 bases of the junction left unmatched. DNA for the CDR3: TGCGCCAGCAGCCTAATTAGCGGGGCCACCTACGAGCAGTACTTC. Amino acids: CASSLISGATYEQYF.

This sequence joins TRBV5-5 and TRBJ2-7; D might be TRBD1 (5 bases). CDR3 length: 16 amino acids. V was clipped by 2 bases and J by 0 bases, with 15 bases between them. Germline lookup yields CDR1 SGHKS and CDR2 YYEKEE (reference sequence). The CDR3 nucleotides are TGTGCCAGCAGCTTAGAGGCGACAGCCGTCTCCTACGAGCAGTACTTC. Translating it yields CASSLEATAVSYEQYF.